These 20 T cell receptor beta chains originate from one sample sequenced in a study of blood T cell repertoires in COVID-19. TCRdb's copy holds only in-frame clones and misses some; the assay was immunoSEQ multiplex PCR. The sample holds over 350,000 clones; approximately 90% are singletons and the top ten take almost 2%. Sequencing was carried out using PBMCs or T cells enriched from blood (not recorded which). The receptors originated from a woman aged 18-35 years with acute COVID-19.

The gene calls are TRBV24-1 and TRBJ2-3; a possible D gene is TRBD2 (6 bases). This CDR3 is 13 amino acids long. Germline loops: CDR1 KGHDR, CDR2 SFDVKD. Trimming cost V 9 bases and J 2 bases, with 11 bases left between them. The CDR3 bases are TGTGCCACCTCGCGGCGGGACACAGATACGCAGTATTTT. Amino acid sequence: CATSRRDTDTQYF.

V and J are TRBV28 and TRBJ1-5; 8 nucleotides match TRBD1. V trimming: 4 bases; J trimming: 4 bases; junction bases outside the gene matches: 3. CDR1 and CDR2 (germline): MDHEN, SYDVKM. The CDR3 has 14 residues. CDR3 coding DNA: TGTGCCAGCAGTTCAGGGGGCGAAAATCAGCCCCAGCATTTT. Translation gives CASSSGGENQPQHF.

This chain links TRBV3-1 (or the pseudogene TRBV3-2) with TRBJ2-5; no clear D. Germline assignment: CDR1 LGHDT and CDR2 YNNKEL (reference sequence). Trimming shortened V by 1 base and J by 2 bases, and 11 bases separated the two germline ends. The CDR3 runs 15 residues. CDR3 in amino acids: CASSQARGTQETQYF. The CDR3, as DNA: TGTGCCAGCAGCCAAGCTCGAGGAACTCAAGAGACCCAGTACTTC.

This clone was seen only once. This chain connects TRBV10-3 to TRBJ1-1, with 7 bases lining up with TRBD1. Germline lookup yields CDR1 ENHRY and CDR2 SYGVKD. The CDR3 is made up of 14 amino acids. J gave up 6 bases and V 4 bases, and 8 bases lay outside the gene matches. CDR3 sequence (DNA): TGTGCCATCAGTGCCACAAACAGGGGACCTGAAGCTTTCTTT. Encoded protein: CAISATNRGPEAFF.

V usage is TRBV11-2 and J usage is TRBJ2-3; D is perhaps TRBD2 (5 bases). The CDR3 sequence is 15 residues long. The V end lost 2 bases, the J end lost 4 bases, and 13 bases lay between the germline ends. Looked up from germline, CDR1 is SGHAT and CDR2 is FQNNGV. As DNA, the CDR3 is TGTGCCAGCAGCTTATATGGAGGCGTTGCAGATACGCAGTATTTT. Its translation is CASSLYGGVADTQYF.

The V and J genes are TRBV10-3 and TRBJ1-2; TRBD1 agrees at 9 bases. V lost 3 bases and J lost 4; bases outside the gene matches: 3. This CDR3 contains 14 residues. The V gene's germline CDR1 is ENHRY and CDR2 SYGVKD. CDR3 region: CAISEQGAGYGYTF. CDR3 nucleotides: TGTGCCATCAGTGAACAGGGGGCAGGCTATGGCTACACCTTC.

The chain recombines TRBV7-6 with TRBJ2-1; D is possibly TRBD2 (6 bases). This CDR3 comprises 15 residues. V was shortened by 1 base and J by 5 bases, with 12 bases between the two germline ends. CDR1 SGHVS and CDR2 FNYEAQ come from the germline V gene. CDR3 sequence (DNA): TGTGCCAGCAGCTTAGGACTAGGGCAAGACAATGAGCAGTTCTTC. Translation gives CASSLGLGQDNEQFF.

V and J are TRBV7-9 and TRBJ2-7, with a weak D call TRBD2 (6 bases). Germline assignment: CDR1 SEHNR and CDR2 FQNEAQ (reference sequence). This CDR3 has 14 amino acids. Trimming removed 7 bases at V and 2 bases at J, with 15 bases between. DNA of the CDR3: TGTGCCAGCACATGGGGGGAGGCCGCCTACGAGCAGTACTTC. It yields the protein CASTWGEAAYEQYF. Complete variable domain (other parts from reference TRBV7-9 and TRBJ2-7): DTGVSQNPRHKITKRGQNVTFRCDPISEHNRLYWYRQTLGQGPEFLTYFQNEAQLEKSRLLSDRFSAERPKGSFSTLEIQRTEQGDSAMYLCASTWGEAAYEQYFGPGTRLTVT.

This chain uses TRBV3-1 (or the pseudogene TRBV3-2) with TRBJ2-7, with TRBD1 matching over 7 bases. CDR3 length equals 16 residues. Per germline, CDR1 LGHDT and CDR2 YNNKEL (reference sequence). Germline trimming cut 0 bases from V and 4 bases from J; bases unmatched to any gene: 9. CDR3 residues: CASSQDGTALTYEQYF. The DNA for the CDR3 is TGTGCCAGCAGCCAAGACGGGACAGCCCTAACGTACGAGCAGTACTTC.

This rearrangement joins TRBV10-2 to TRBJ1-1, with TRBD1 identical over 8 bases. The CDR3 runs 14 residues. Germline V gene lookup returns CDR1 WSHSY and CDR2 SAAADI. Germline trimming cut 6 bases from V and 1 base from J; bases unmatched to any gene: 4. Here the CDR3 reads CASRTGTGNTEAFF. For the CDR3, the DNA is TGCGCCAGCAGAACCGGGACAGGGAACACTGAAGCTTTCTTT.

CDR3 loop: CASSFWRPGGSPDTQYF. In DNA form, the CDR3 reads TGTGCCAGCAGCTTTTGGAGGCCCGGAGGGTCCCCAGATACGCAGTATTTT. The chain recombines TRBV5-4 with TRBJ2-3; possibly TRBD2 for D (6 bases). Trimming stripped 2 bases from V and 4 bases from J, with 20 bases between. The germline V gene has CDR1 SGHNT and CDR2 YYREEE (reference sequence). CDR3 length equals 17 residues.

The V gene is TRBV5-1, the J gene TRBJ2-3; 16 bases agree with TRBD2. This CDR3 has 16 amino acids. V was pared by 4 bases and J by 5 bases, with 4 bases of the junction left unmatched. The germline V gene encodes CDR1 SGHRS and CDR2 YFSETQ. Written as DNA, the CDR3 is TGCGCCAGCAGCCGGGGACTAGCGGGAGGGGAAGATACGCAGTATTTT. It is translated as CASSRGLAGGEDTQYF.

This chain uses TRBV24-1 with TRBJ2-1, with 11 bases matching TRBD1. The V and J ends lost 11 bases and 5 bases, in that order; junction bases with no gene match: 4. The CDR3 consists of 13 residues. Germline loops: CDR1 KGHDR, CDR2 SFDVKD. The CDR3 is CAIGQGANNEQFF. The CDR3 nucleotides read TGTGCCATCGGACAGGGGGCTAACAATGAGCAGTTCTTC.

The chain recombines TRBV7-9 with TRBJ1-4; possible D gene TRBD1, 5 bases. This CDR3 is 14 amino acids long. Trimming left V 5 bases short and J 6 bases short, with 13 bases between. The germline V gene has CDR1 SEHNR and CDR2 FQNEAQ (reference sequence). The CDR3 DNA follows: TGTGCCAGCAGCCAAGGACACCTACATGAAAAACTGTTTTTT. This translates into CASSQGHLHEKLFF.

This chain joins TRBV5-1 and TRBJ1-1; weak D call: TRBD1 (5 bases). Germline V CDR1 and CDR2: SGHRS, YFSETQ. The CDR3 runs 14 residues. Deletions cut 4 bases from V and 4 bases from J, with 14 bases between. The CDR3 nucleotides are TGCGCCAGCAGCCCTCGACAGATAAGCACTGAAGCTTTCTTT. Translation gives CASSPRQISTEAFF.

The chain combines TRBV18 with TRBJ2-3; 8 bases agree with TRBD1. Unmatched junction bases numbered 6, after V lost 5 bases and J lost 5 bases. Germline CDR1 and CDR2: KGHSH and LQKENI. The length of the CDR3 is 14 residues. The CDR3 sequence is CASSATQGGDTQYF. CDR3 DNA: TGTGCCAGCTCAGCGACACAGGGGGGAGATACGCAGTATTTT. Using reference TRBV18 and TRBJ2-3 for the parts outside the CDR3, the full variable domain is NAGVMQNPRHLVRRRGQEARLRCSPMKGHSHVYWYRQLPEEGLKFMVYLQKENIIDESGMPKERFSAEFPKEGPSILRIQQVVRGDSAAYFCASSATQGGDTQYFGPGTRLTVL.

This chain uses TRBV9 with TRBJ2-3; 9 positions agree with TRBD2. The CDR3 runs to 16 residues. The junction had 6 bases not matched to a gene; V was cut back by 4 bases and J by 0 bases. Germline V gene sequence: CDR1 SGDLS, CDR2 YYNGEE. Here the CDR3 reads CASSPALAGSTDTQYF. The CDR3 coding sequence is TGTGCCAGCAGCCCGGCACTAGCGGGCAGCACAGATACGCAGTATTTT.

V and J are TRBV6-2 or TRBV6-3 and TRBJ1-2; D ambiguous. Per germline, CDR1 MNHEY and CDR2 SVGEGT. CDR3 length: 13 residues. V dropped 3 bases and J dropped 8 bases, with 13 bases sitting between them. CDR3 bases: TGTGCCAGCAGTTATGAACCTCTTGGCGGCTACACCTTC. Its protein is CASSYEPLGGYTF.

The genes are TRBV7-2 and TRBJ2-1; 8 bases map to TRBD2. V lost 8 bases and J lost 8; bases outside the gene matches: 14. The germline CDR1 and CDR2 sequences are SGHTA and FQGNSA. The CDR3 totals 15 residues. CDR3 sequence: CASWEYGRAGYEQFF. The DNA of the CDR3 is TGTGCCAGCTGGGAGTACGGGAGGGCCGGTTATGAGCAGTTCTTC.

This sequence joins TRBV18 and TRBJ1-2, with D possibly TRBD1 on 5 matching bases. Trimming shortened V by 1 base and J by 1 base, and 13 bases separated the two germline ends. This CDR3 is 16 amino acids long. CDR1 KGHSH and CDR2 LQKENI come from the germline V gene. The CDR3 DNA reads TGTGCCAGCTCACCACAGGACGGGGGGTTTAACTATGGCTACACCTTC. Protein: CASSPQDGGFNYGYTF.